The 14 T cell receptor beta chains listed next were all sequenced from one sample in a study of identical twins. One entry per CDR3 protein, called by TCRdb with MiXCR from the 5' RACE reads. The sample includes 1.5 million to 2 million distinct CDR3 sequences, less than 40% of them seen just once. The sample was cord blood. The receptors here all came from a newborn girl in good health.

The CDR3 region is CSVEGNYNEQYF. The CDR3, as DNA: TGCAGCGTTGAAGGCAACTACAATGAGCAGTACTTC. The gene calls are TRBV29-1 and TRBJ2-7; the D is unclear. V was pared by 1 base and J by 7 bases, with 11 bases between. Germline V gives CDR1 SQVTM, CDR2 ANQGSEA. The CDR3 contains 12 residues.

This clonotype was seen only a few times. The chain has TRBV4-2 and TRBJ1-5; the D gene is possibly TRBD1 (5 bases). Germline CDR1 and CDR2: LGHNA and YNFKEQ. V lost 0 bases and J 4 bases, leaving 10 bases between the germline ends. The CDR3 totals 15 residues. CDR3 in DNA: TGTGCCAGCAGCCAAGATGGGGGAGGGAATCAGCCCCAGCATTTT. The encoded protein is CASSQDGGGNQPQHF.

This clonotype was found once. V gene TRBV20-1 combines with J gene TRBJ1-4; TRBD1 might be the D (6 bases). The CDR3 is 13 residues long. The germline V gene has CDR1 DFQATT and CDR2 SNEGSKA (reference sequence). Trimming removed 0 bases from V and 13 bases from J, with 15 bases in between. CDR3: CSAREGGRGRLFF. The CDR3 DNA follows: TGCAGTGCTAGAGAAGGCGGCAGGGGAAGACTGTTTTTT.

The genes are TRBV5-1 and TRBJ2-1; 9 positions match TRBD1. CDR1 is SGHRS and CDR2 is YFSETQ in the germline V gene. The CDR3 extends over 12 amino acids. V dropped 4 bases and J dropped 10; count of bases not matched to a gene: 3. The CDR3 DNA is TGCGCCAGCAGCGATACAGGGGGCGAGCAGTTCTTC. As protein: CASSDTGGEQFF.

The table lists this clonotype with a few counts. The J gene is TRBJ2-7, the V gene TRBV20-1; tentative D call: TRBD2 (5 bases). The CDR3 contains 13 residues. Germline V gene sequence: CDR1 DFQATT, CDR2 SNEGSKA (reference sequence). Trimming cost V 3 bases and J 5 bases, with 14 bases left between them. The CDR3 protein is CSASAGNIHEQYF. CDR3 bases: TGCAGTGCTAGTGCCGGGAATATCCACGAGCAGTACTTC.

This sequence joins TRBV28 and TRBJ1-1, with no clear D. Looked up from germline, CDR1 is MDHEN and CDR2 is SYDVKM. Trimming took off 0 bases at V and 2 bases at J, with 16 bases between the two ends. The CDR3 consists of 17 residues. Here the CDR3 reads CASSLWRGQPINTEAFF. DNA of the CDR3: TGTGCCAGCAGTTTATGGCGCGGGCAGCCCATCAACACTGAAGCTTTCTTT.

The chain links TRBV11-2 to TRBJ1-1, with no clear D. Between the trimmed V and J ends, which lost 0 bases and 6 bases, there was a span of 8 bases. Germline assignment: CDR1 SGHAT and CDR2 FQNNGV. This CDR3 contains 13 residues. CDR3 sequence: CASSLDLRAEAFF. The CDR3, as DNA: TGTGCCAGCAGCTTAGATCTAAGGGCTGAAGCTTTCTTT.

This clonotype turned up a few times. The rearrangement joins TRBV7-6 to TRBJ1-5; D not certain. V was shortened by 3 bases and J by 4 bases, with 16 bases between the two germline ends. This CDR3 spans 16 amino acids. CDR1 and CDR2 (germline): SGHVS, FNYEAQ. The CDR3 spells CASSFSVSQANQPQHF. The CDR3 DNA follows: TGTGCCAGCAGCTTTAGTGTCAGCCAGGCTAATCAGCCCCAGCATTTT.

This clonotype was seen only a few times. V is TRBV12-3 or TRBV12-4 and J is TRBJ1-5, with TRBD1 matching 7 bases. CDR3 length: 16 amino acids. V lost 5 bases to trimming and J lost 0 bases; unmatched junction nucleotides: 7. The CDR3 nucleotides read TGTGCCAGCAGTCCGAGGACAGGCTATAGCAATCAGCCCCAGCATTTT. Protein sequence: CASSPRTGYSNQPQHF.

Notes on this clonotype: Its ends do not fully match the called genes, so a read error is possible. The chain uses TRBV24-1 and TRBJ2-3; D remains unclear. Germline assignment: CDR1 KGHDR and CDR2 SFDVKD. The CDR3 length is 13 residues. The CDR3 DNA reads TGTGCCGCCAGTGATTTTCGAGCAGATACGCAGTATTTT. Its translation: CAASDFRADTQYF.

V gene TRBV20-1 combines with J gene TRBJ1-2, with D tentatively TRBD1 (5 bases). Germline V gene sequence: CDR1 DFQATT, CDR2 SNEGSKA (reference sequence). The CDR3 has 14 residues. DNA of the CDR3: TGCAGCCCGTCCGGGGGGATTGCTAACTATGGCTACACCTTC. Protein sequence: CSPSGGIANYGYTF.

The V and J genes are TRBV20-1 and TRBJ2-7; 14 bases match TRBD2. Losses at the gene ends were 3 bases for V and 7 bases for J; bases not matched to a gene: 8. The CDR3 totals 15 residues. Germline V gene sequence: CDR1 DFQATT, CDR2 SNEGSKA (reference sequence). The CDR3 DNA reads as TGCAGTGCTAGGGTCCGACTAGCGGGGGGGTCAGAGCAGTACTTC. It specifies CSARVRLAGGSEQYF.

This clonotype was counted many times. The CDR3 sequence: CSARDPRTDTQYF. DNA of the CDR3: TGCAGTGCTAGAGATCCCCGGACAGATACGCAGTATTTT. The J gene is TRBJ2-3, the V gene TRBV20-1; D unclear. The V gene's germline CDR1 is DFQATT and CDR2 SNEGSKA (reference sequence). V was cut by 0 bases and J by 3 bases, with 7 bases left in between. The CDR3 runs 13 residues.

The sample holds one count of this clonotype. V is TRBV7-9 and J is TRBJ2-3; tentative D call: TRBD1 (7 bases). The CDR3 length is 15 residues. Germline V CDR1 and CDR2: SEHNR, FQNEAQ (reference sequence). Trimming stripped 6 bases from V and 6 bases from J, with 19 bases between. Here the CDR3 DNA reads TGTGCCAGCAGTAAAGCCCCTGCAGGGGGGGATACGCAGTATTTT. Translation gives CASSKAPAGGDTQYF. Using reference TRBV7-9 and TRBJ2-3 for the parts outside the CDR3, the full variable domain is DTGVSQNPRHKITKRGQNVTFRCDPISEHNRLYWYRQTLGQGPEFLTYFQNEAQLEKSRLLSDRFSAERPKGSFSTLEIQRTEQGDSAMYLCASSKAPAGGDTQYFGPGTRLTVL.